Ten or more counts support the clone carrying this T cell receptor (beta chain). Trimming stripped 6 bases from V and 0 bases from J, with 19 bases between. The CDR3 totals 17 residues. Germline CDR1 is MNHNS and CDR2 is SASEGT. These data belong to a study of T cells in Graves' hyperthyroidism and ophthalmopathy. Fresh peripheral blood, 9.5 to 10 ml of it, supplied the PBMCs. TCR beta CDR3 regions were amplified from RNA. The HTBI primer set served for first-round RT-PCR of the TCR CDR3. TCRdb fed the multiplex PCR reads into MiXCR, producing one record per CDR3 protein. The sample lists about 480,000 distinct CDR3 sequences, around 14% occurring once.

V usage is TRBV6-1 and J usage is TRBJ2-3; D is undetermined. Sequenced input: blood. The receptor comes from a woman aged 18-29 years with Graves' hyperthyroidism. CDR3 region: CASSPSGFHQSTDTQYF. In DNA form, the CDR3 reads TGTGCCAGCAGCCCCTCGGGCTTCCATCAGAGCACAGATACGCAGTATTTT.